This TCR beta chain was obtained from a study of PD-1 blockade in classical Hodgkin lymphoma. General study findings and limits: There remain no defined causes for the repertoire differences, which possibly reflect disease activity or prior therapy.

After autologous stem cell transplantation all patients relapsed, and prior brentuximab vedotin exposure differed between cohorts. This clone was seen once. Its matching antigen is unknown. Germline CDR1 and CDR2: SGHRS and YFSETQ. There are 15 residues in the CDR3. The V gene lost 4 bases and the J gene lost 1 base, with 12 bases spanning the gap. Method: immunoSEQ multiplex PCR; TCRdb's copy keeps in-frame clones and lacks some. The sample includes 13,000 or so clones, about 88% of them seen just once. The chain links TRBV5-1 to TRBJ1-3; D is unresolved. The clonotype originates from a human donor with classical Hodgkin lymphoma. The sequenced sample was peripheral blood mononuclear cells (PBMCs), obtained at baseline. As DNA, the CDR3 is TGCGCCAGCAGCCCGTCACCCGGGTCTGGAAACACCATATATTTT. Translation gives CASSPSPGSGNTIYF.